The rows below give T cell receptor beta chains drawn from one sample of a study of somatic mutations in cytotoxic T cells in rheumatoid arthritis. The method was immunoSEQ multiplex PCR; TCRdb's version includes in-frame clones alone and lacks a portion of them. The sample carries 11,000 or so clones, less than 80% recorded once. Material: CD8+ T cells sorted from blood. The receptors derive from a man in his 70s in good health. Both conserved end residues are part of each CDR3. Each record gives: J gene, V gene, CDR3 protein.

TRBJ1-2,TRBV9,CASSAGGRGDGYTF
TRBJ2-3,TRBV28,CASSRGDTQYF
TRBJ2-7,TRBV19,CASSPKGGLYYEQYF
TRBJ1-2,TRBV5-1,CASSLDRDSSYGYTF
TRBJ2-7,TRBV9,CASSDGQGTSGISYEQYF
TRBJ1-1,TRBV10-1,CASSESPPPQAANEAFF
TRBJ2-2,TRBV25-1,CASSGLPVGTGELFF
TRBJ1-5,TRBV2,CASRRDRGPNQPQHF
TRBJ2-7,TRBV4-3,CASSQEVAASYEQYF
TRBJ1-2,TRBV2,CASSDFGYTF
TRBJ2-1,TRBV2,CAIMASGGYNEQFF
TRBJ2-1,TRBV7-9,CASSLVPGTDNEQFF
TRBJ2-3,TRBV28,CASSLFSGGTDTQYF
TRBJ2-3,TRBV27,CASSRTPGQGRDTQYF
TRBJ2-3,TRBV11-2,CASSLVGYTDTQYF
TRBJ2-7,TRBV19,CASSISGQGTFEQYF
TRBJ2-7,TRBV28,CASSWGTGEISDYEQYF
TRBJ1-2,TRBV7-9,CASSLEWGRPYGYTF
TRBJ2-5,TRBV28,CASTRGPFPRPQETQYF
TRBJ2-7,TRBV28,CASSLGYEQYF
TRBJ2-1,TRBV4-3,CASSQEWDFPYNEQFF
TRBJ2-7,TRBV19,CASSIHGSHYEQYF
TRBJ1-3,TRBV7-9,CASSRSSLSGNTIYF
TRBJ1-5,TRBV6-5,CASIVLRGQPQHF
TRBJ1-2,TRBV5-1,CASNQGQDLYGYTF
TRBJ2-2,TRBV28,CATRGGNRGELFF